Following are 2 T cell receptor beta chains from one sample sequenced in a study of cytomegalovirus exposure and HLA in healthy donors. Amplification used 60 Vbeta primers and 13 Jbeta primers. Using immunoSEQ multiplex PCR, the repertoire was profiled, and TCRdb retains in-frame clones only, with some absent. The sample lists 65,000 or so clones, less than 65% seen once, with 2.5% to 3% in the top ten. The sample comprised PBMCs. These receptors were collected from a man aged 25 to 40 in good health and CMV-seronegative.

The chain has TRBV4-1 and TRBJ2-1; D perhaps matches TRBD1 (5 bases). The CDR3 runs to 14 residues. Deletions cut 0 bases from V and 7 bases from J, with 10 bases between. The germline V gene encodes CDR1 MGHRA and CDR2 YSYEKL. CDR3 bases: TGCGCCAGCAGCCAAGACCCCCAGGGTAATGAGCAGTTCTTC. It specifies CASSQDPQGNEQFF.

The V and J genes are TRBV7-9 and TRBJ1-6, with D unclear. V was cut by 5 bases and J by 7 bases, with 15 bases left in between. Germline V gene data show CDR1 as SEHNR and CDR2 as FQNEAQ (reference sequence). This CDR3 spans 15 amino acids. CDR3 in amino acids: CASSLGSIGNSPLHF. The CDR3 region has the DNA TGTGCCAGCAGCCTCGGGAGTATTGGAAATTCACCCCTCCACTTT. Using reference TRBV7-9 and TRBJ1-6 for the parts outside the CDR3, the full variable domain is DTGVSQNPRHKITKRGQNVTFRCDPISEHNRLYWYRQTLGQGPEFLTYFQNEAQLEKSRLLSDRFSAERPKGSFSTLEIQRTEQGDSAMYLCASSLGSIGNSPLHFGNGTRLTVT.